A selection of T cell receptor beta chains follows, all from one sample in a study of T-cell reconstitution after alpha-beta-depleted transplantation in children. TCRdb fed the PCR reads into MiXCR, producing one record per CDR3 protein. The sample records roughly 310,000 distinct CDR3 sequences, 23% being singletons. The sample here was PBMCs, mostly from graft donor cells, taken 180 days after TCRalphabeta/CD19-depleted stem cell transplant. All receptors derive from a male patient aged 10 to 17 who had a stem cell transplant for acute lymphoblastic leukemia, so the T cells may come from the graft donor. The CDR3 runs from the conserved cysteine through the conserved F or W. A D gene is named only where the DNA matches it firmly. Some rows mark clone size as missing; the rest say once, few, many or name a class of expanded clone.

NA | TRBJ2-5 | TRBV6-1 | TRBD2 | TGTGCCAGCAGCCACGGACTAGCCATAGAGACCCAGTACTTC | CASSHGLAIETQYF
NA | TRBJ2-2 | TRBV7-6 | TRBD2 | TGTGCCAGCGAGGCGGGAGTTAAAACCGGGGAGCTGTTTTTT | CASEAGVKTGELFF
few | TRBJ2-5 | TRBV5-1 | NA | TGCGCCAGCAGCCCCCTCGGGCGTTTAGAGACCCAGTACTTC | CASSPLGRLETQYF
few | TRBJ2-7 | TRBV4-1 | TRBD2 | TGCGCCAGCAGCCAAGTATCGACTAGCCGCTACGAGCAGTACTTC | CASSQVSTSRYEQYF
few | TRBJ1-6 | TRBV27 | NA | TGTGCCAGCAGTTTACGGAATTCACCCCTCCACTTT | CASSLRNSPLHF
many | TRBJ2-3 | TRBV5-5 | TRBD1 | TGTGCCAGCAGTTTGGACAGGGGAGTTACAGATACGCAGTATTTT | CASSLDRGVTDTQYF
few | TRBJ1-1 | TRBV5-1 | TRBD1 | TGCGCCAGTTTCCGAGACCTTCGGGACAGGGGGCAAGGTGAAGCTTTCTTT | CASFRDLRDRGQGEAFF
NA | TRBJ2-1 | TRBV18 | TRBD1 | TGTGCCAGCTCACCACCGAACAGGGGAACGATCTACAATGAGCAGTTCTTC | CASSPPNRGTIYNEQFF
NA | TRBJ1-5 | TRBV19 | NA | TGTGCCAGTACTTGGGGGGTTAATCAGCCCCAGCATTTT | CASTWGVNQPQHF
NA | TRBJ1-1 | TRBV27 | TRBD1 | TGTGCCAGCAGACCGACGACAGGGTACACTGAAGCTTTCTTT | CASRPTTGYTEAFF
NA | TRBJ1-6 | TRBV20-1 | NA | TGCAGTGCTAGAGAGATGGGCTTTACGGATTCACCCCTCCACTTT | CSAREMGFTDSPLHF
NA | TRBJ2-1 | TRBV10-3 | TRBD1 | TGTGCCATCAGTGGCCGGGACAGAGGCTACAATGAGCAGTTCTTC | CAISGRDRGYNEQFF
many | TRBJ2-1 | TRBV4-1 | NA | TGCGCCAGCAGCCAAGAGCCCGGGAGAGCTTACAATGAGCAGTTCTTC | CASSQEPGRAYNEQFF
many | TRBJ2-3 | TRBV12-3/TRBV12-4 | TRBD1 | TGTGCCAGCAGCTTTGGACAGGGGGGTGATACGCAGTATTTT | CASSFGQGGDTQYF
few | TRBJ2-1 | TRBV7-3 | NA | TGTGCCAGCAGCTTATTGTCCGAACGGGCCTTTAACAATGAGCAGTTCTTC | CASSLLSERAFNNEQFF
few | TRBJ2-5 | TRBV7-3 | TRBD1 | TGTGCCAGCAGCAGCGACAGGGGTGGGGAGACCCAGTACTTC | CASSSDRGGETQYF
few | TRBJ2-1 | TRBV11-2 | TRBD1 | TGTGCCAGCAGACTACCGGGACAGGGCCGAAATGAGCAGTTCTTC | CASRLPGQGRNEQFF
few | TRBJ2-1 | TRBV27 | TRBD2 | TGTGCCAGCAGTTTACTAGCGGGAGGGTCCTACAATGAGCAGTTCTTC | CASSLLAGGSYNEQFF
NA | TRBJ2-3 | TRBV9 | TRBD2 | TGTGCCAGCAGCGACTCAGCGGGAGGGCCTGGCACAGATACGCAGTATTTT | CASSDSAGGPGTDTQYF
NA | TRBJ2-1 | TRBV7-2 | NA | TGTGCCAGCAGCTTTATGGGAGGCTACAGTTTCACTGAGCAGTTCTTC | CASSFMGGYSFTEQFF
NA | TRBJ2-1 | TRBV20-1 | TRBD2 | TGCAGTGCACCCAGGGGACTAGTGTACAATGAGCAGTTCTTC | CSAPRGLVYNEQFF
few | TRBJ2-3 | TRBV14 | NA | TGTGCCAGCAGCCAAGATCCCCCTGCTACGCAGTATTTT | CASSQDPPATQYF
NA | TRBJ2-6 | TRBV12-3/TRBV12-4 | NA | TGTGCCAGCAGCCAATCTGGGGCCAACGTCCTGACTTTC | CASSQSGANVLTF
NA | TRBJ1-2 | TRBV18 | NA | TGTGCCAGCTCACCAGGGGGACCGACTCTCTATGGCTACACCTTC | CASSPGGPTLYGYTF
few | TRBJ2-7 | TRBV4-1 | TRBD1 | TGCGCCAGCAGCGCCGGACAGGGGATTTCTTCGGGCGAGCAGTACTTC | CASSAGQGISSGEQYF
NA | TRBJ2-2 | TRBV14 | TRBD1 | TGTGCCAGCAGAGGGACAGGGGGCCACGGGGAGCTGTTTTTT | CASRGTGGHGELFF
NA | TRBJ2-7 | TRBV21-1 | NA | TGTGCCAGCAGCAAGTTAGGTGCCAGCGAGCAGTACTTC | CASSKLGASEQYF
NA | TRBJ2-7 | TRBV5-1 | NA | TGCGCCAGCACCTCGTCGGGACTCATAGGCTACGAGCAGTACTTC | CASTSSGLIGYEQYF
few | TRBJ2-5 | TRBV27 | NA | TGTGCCACCGGACGTCAGGTCAGCCGGGAGAAAGGGGAGACCCAGTACTTC | CATGRQVSREKGETQYF
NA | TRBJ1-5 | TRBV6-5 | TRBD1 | TGTGCCAGCAGTTACGGGGACAGGGCGAATCAGCCCCAGCATTTT | CASSYGDRANQPQHF
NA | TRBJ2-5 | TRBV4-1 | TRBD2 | TGCGCCAGCAGCCCAGCAGCGGGAGGCCAGGAGACCCAGTACTTC | CASSPAAGGQETQYF
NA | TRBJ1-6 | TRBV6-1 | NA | TGTGCCAGCAGCACCAGGTCCCTACAGGTCCTCCACTTT | CASSTRSLQVLHF
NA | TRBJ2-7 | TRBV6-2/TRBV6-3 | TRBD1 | TGTGCCAGCACCGACTTCTCGACAACTGCCCGACAGGGTAGCTACGAGCAGTACTTC | CASTDFSTTARQGSYEQYF
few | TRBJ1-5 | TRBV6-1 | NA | TGTGCCAGCAGTGAACTCAGGGGCAATCAGCCCCAGCATTTT | CASSELRGNQPQHF
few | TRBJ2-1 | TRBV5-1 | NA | TGCGCCAGCAGCGGGGAACGTGGCAATGAGCAGTTCTTC | CASSGERGNEQFF
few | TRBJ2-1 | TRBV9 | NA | TGTGCCAGCAGCGTTGACTTCTTACTGAGCTCCTACAATGAGCAGTTCTTC | CASSVDFLLSSYNEQFF
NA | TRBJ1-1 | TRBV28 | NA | TGTGCCAGCAGTATCTCCAGGGAGAACACTGAAGCTTTCTTT | CASSISRENTEAFF
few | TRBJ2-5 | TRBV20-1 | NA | TGCAGTGCCTCGGTGCAGAGGGGAGAGACCCAGTACTTC | CSASVQRGETQYF
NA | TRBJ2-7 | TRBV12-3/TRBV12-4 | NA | TGTGCCAGCAGTTTCCAAGTCCTCGAGCAGTACTTC | CASSFQVLEQYF
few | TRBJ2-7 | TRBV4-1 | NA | TGCGCCAGCAGCCAACGGACGGCGTTC | CASSQRTAF
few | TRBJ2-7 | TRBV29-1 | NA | TGCAGCGTTGAACAACCCGGAGGGGAGAGCTCCTACGAGCAGTACTTC | CSVEQPGGESSYEQYF
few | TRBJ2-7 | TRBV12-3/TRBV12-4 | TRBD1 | TGTGCCAGCAGTTTAAGGGACAGGGGGCTTGACGAGCAGTACTTC | CASSLRDRGLDEQYF
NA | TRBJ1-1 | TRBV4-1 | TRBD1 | TGCGCCAGCAGGTGGGGACAGGGGAAAACTGAAGCTTTCTTT | CASRWGQGKTEAFF
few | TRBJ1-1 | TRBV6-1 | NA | TGTGCCAGCAGCCAACCGGGACACTTGAACACTGAAGCTTTCTTT | CASSQPGHLNTEAFF
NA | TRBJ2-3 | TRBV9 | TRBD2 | TGTGCCAGCAGCGCGCCGGGACTAGCGGGAGCGAATACGCAGTATTTT | CASSAPGLAGANTQYF
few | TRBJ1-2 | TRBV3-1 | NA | TGTGCCAGCAGCCAAGGGGTGAGGGGCAAATCGAACTATGGCTACACCTTC | CASSQGVRGKSNYGYTF
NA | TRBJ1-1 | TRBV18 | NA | TGTGCCAGCTCACCACCCGGGGGGCAATTCACTGAAGCTTTCTTT | CASSPPGGQFTEAFF
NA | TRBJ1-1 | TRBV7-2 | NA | TGTGCCAGCAGCTTAGGACAAGGACCCTTCGAAGCTTTCTTT | CASSLGQGPFEAFF